This T cell receptor (beta chain) was identified during a study of T cells after yellow fever vaccination. Study as a whole: Some fractions had low cell numbers, and these were prepared with SMART-Seq v4 Ultra Low Input. General observations from the study: Compared with primary, the secondary response was weaker and peaked at day 5, not 15. Booster sampling recovered most clones from primary vaccination (roughly 96% CD4, around 90% CD8).

In the case of this clonotype: Its antigen remains unknown.

5'RACE template switching added a universal primer site and UMIs to TCR cDNA. TCRdb redid the calling of the 5' RACE reads with MiXCR, one entry per CDR3 protein. The sample lists some 400,000 distinct CDR3 sequences, around 6.4% occurring once. This TCR derives from a young man who received the YFV17D yellow fever vaccine. The specimen comprised PBMCs, sampled 5 days after the yellow fever booster vaccination.

In nucleotides, the CDR3 is TGTGCCAGCAGCTCAACCCGGATTGGGACAAGCACGAACACCGGGGAGCTGTTTTTT. Translation gives CASSSTRIGTSTNTGELFF. The chain is built from TRBV11-1 and TRBJ2-2; D might be TRBD1 (6 bases). The length of the CDR3 is 19 residues. The V gene lost 4 bases and the J gene lost 0 bases, with 21 bases spanning the gap. CDR1 and CDR2 (germline): SGHAT, FQDESV (reference sequence).